Listed here are 8 T cell receptor beta chains from one sample, sequenced in a study of T-cell reconstitution after alpha-beta-depleted transplantation in children. The authors prepared the TCRbeta library with unique molecular identifiers. TCRdb called the PCR reads again in MiXCR, with one record for every CDR3 protein. The data hold about 980,000 distinct CDR3 sequences, with 25% to 30% observed a single time. This material consisted of PBMCs, mostly from graft donor cells, taken 360 days after TCRalphabeta/CD19-depleted stem cell transplant. These TCRs come from a boy younger than two who had a stem cell transplant for SCID, so the T cells may come from the graft donor.

There are a few counts of this clonotype. The chain is built from TRBV20-1 and TRBJ2-1; D might be TRBD1 (6 bases). The germline V gene has CDR1 DFQATT and CDR2 SNEGSKA (reference sequence). V lost 5 bases, J lost 5 bases, and 34 bases lay in between. This CDR3 has 20 amino acids. CDR3 amino acids: CSAFGPRSQDSGRDNNEQFF. CDR3 DNA: TGCAGTGCTTTTGGGCCGCGTTCCCAGGACAGTGGAAGGGATAACAATGAGCAGTTCTTC.

This chain uses TRBV27 with TRBJ1-5, with D possibly being TRBD1 (6 bases). V shed 5 bases and J shed 1 base, with 21 bases lying between them. This CDR3 region has 18 residues. Per the germline V gene, CDR1 is MNHEY and CDR2 is SMNVEV (reference sequence). CDR3 DNA: TGTGCCAGCAGTCCGTATCGCGGGGGGGCAGGGAGCAATCAGCCCCAGCATTTT. It codes for CASSPYRGGAGSNQPQHF.

This clonotype was seen a few times. The CDR3 here is CASSAPTGLGTDTQYF. The CDR3 DNA reads TGTGCCAGCAGTGCACCGACAGGGTTGGGCACAGATACGCAGTATTTT. The J gene is TRBJ2-3, the V gene TRBV28, with 7 bases identical to TRBD1. Germline V gene data show CDR1 as MDHEN and CDR2 as SYDVKM. The CDR3 runs to 16 residues. V trimming: 5 bases; J trimming: 1 base; junction bases outside the gene matches: 9.

This clonotype turned up a few times. The gene calls are TRBV6-5 and TRBJ2-5; 9 bases fit TRBD1. Losses at the gene ends were 2 bases for V and 5 bases for J; bases not matched to a gene: 6. Germline loops: CDR1 MNHEY, CDR2 SVGAGI. This CDR3 comprises 15 residues. In DNA, the CDR3 is TGTGCCAGCAGTTACCGAATACAGGGGGCGGAGACCCAGTACTTC. Protein sequence: CASSYRIQGAETQYF.

This clonotype was seen a handful of times. V is TRBV4-2 and J is TRBJ1-6; a possible D gene is TRBD1 (5 bases). Germline V gives CDR1 LGHNA, CDR2 YNFKEQ. The CDR3 is made up of 16 amino acids. Trimming shortened V by 0 bases and J by 8 bases, and 14 bases separated the two germline ends. The CDR3 DNA is TGTGCCAGCAGCCAAGATTTAGGTGTGGGGGATTCACCCCTCCACTTT. Protein product: CASSQDLGVGDSPLHF.

The V call is TRBV12-3 or TRBV12-4, the J call TRBJ1-4, with a possible D match to TRBD1 (5 bases). The V end was cut by 5 bases, the J end by 3 bases, with 10 bases between. This CDR3 comprises 14 residues. CDR3 in amino acids: CASSEGESNEKLFF. CDR3 DNA: TGTGCCAGCAGTGAAGGGGAGTCTAATGAAAAACTGTTTTTT.

This sequence joins TRBV4-1 and TRBJ2-3, with D possibly being TRBD2 (5 bases). Trimming cost V 4 bases and J 6 bases, with 20 bases left between them. This CDR3 spans 16 amino acids. Germline CDR1 and CDR2: MGHRA and YSYEKL. This CDR3 reads CASSLGSFEGGDTQYF. CDR3 nucleotides: TGCGCCAGCAGCCTCGGATCGTTTGAGGGTGGGGATACGCAGTATTTT.

The chain joins TRBV20-1 to TRBJ2-3; 8 nucleotides match TRBD1. Per germline, CDR1 DFQATT and CDR2 SNEGSKA (reference sequence). Trimming removed 6 bases from V and 4 bases from J; junction bases left unmatched: 21. This CDR3 is 18 amino acids long. CDR3: CSAPDRGSIGVRPDTQYF. The CDR3 region has the DNA TGCAGTGCCCCAGACAGGGGTAGTATCGGGGTGCGGCCAGATACGCAGTATTTT.